Listed below are T cell receptor beta chains from one sample, sequenced in a study of cytomegalovirus exposure and HLA in healthy donors. Assay used: immunoSEQ multiplex PCR; TCRdb lists only in-frame clones, some missing. Among about 160,000 clones, 65% to 80% were seen once, and the ten largest hold just under 3%. Material for sequencing was PBMCs. The receptors were sampled from a woman in her forties or fifties in good health and CMV-seropositive. Each CDR3 is given with its conserved first and last residue. D genes are given only for firm matches. Clone size is given for some rows only: seen once, a few or many times, or a class if the clone is expanded.

D gene	J gene	V gene	clone size	CDR3 protein	CDR3 DNA
.	TRBJ1-1	TRBV2	.	CASSQNREAFF	TGTGCCAGCAGTCAGAACAGGGAAGCTTTCTTT
TRBD1	TRBJ2-1	TRBV6-4	.	CASSTGTGGKSTRGEQFF	TGTGCCAGCAGTACCGGGACAGGGGGCAAATCTACCCGGGGTGAGCAGTTCTTC
.	TRBJ1-1	TRBV5-1	.	CASSSPEGNTEAFF	TGCGCCAGCAGCTCCCCGGAGGGGAACACTGAAGCTTTCTTT
.	TRBJ1-2	TRBV5-4	.	CASSPATTGNYGYTF	TGTGCCAGCAGCCCGGCCACCACAGGGAACTATGGCTACACCTTC
.	TRBJ1-1	TRBV18	.	CASSQAGRDTEAFF	TGTGCCAGCTCACAAGCAGGCAGGGACACTGAAGCTTTCTTT
TRBD1	TRBJ1-2	TRBV5-1	.	CASSWGTGNGYTF	TGCGCCAGCAGCTGGGGGACAGGGAATGGCTACACCTTC
.	TRBJ1-4	TRBV5-4	once	CASSLASGSATNEKLFF	TGTGCCAGCAGCTTGGCCAGCGGAAGCGCAACTAATGAAAAACTGTTTTTT
.	TRBJ2-5	TRBV29-1	.	CSVGRQSQETQYF	TGCAGCGTTGGTCGCCAGTCGCAAGAGACCCAGTACTTC
.	TRBJ2-7	TRBV5-1	few	CASSFAGHEQYF	TGCGCCAGCAGCTTCGCGGGTCACGAGCAGTACTTC
TRBD2	TRBJ2-1	TRBV6-6	.	CASSYSFSGGSDEQFF	TGTGCCAGTAGTTACTCGTTCAGCGGGGGTTCCGATGAGCAGTTCTTC
.	TRBJ2-4	TRBV7-6	.	CASSGPGLGIQYF	TGTGCCAGCAGCGGGCCAGGGTTAGGCATTCAGTACTTC
.	TRBJ2-1	TRBV19	.	CASRNRSSGYNEQFF	TGTGCCAGTAGGAACCGGTCTTCTGGCTACAATGAGCAGTTCTTC
.	TRBJ2-7	TRBV9	.	CASSTSTGSTYEQYF	TGTGCCAGCAGCACAAGCACGGGGAGTACGTACGAGCAGTACTTC
TRBD1	TRBJ2-7	TRBV9	.	CASSATGGASYEQYF	TGTGCCAGCAGCGCAACAGGGGGCGCTTCCTACGAGCAGTACTTC
.	TRBJ1-1	TRBV6-6	.	CASSLGVASEAFF	TGTGCCAGCAGTCTAGGGGTTGCATCCGAAGCTTTCTTT
.	TRBJ1-3	TRBV9	.	CASSSGGLPTSGNTIYF	TGTGCCAGCAGTTCCGGGGGACTCCCCACCTCTGGAAACACCATATATTTT
.	TRBJ2-7	TRBV29-1	.	CSGLTTSYEQYF	TGCAGCGGGTTGACAACCTCCTACGAGCAGTACTTC
.	TRBJ2-3	TRBV5-4	.	CASSLAGTDTQYF	TGTGCCAGCAGCTTGGCTGGCACAGATACGCAGTATTTT
.	TRBJ1-5	TRBV28	.	CASSVLNQPQHF	TGTGCCAGCAGCGTCCTCAATCAGCCCCAGCATTTT
.	TRBJ2-3	TRBV7-3	.	CASSQSSGRTDTQYF	TGTGCCAGCAGCCAATCCTCAGGGCGAACAGATACGCAGTATTTT
TRBD1	TRBJ2-5	TRBV2	once	CASSRDRREETQYF	TGTGCCAGCTCCCGGGACAGGAGGGAAGAGACCCAGTACTTC
TRBD1	TRBJ2-1	TRBV13	.	CASSSPGTGVREQFF	TGTGCCAGCAGCTCCCCAGGGACAGGGGTACGGGAGCAGTTCTTC
TRBD2	TRBJ2-5	TRBV9	.	CASSVDPSGGAWETQYF	TGTGCCAGCAGCGTAGACCCTAGCGGGGGGGCATGGGAGACCCAGTACTTC
.	TRBJ1-5	TRBV2	.	CASSEVLTRMDQPQHF	TGTGCCAGCAGTGAAGTGCTTACTCGTATGGATCAGCCCCAGCATTTT
.	TRBJ2-1	TRBV19	.	CASSSRVGEQFF	TGTGCCAGTAGTTCGAGGGTCGGTGAGCAGTTCTTC
TRBD1	TRBJ2-6	TRBV10-3	once	CAISEDRGYSGANVLTF	TGTGCCATCAGTGAGGACAGGGGTTACTCTGGGGCCAACGTCCTGACTTTC
TRBD1	TRBJ1-5	TRBV2	few	CASSERDRYSNQPQHF	TGTGCCAGCAGTGAACGGGACAGATATAGCAATCAGCCCCAGCATTTT
TRBD2	TRBJ2-2	TRBV4-1	.	CASSPGTSGGANTGELFF	TGCGCCAGCAGCCCTGGGACTAGCGGGGGGGCTAACACCGGGGAGCTGTTTTTT
.	TRBJ1-3	TRBV9	.	CASSVAGNSGNTIYF	TGTGCCAGCAGCGTAGCGGGTAACTCTGGAAACACCATATATTTT
TRBD2	TRBJ2-3	TRBV9	.	CASTVSGGSDTQYF	TGTGCCAGCACAGTTAGCGGGGGCTCAGATACGCAGTATTTT
.	TRBJ2-1	TRBV11-2	.	CASSLTGIFNEQFF	TGTGCCAGCAGCTTAACAGGGATCTTCAATGAGCAGTTCTTC
TRBD1	TRBJ2-7	TRBV5-6	.	CASSRAGTGRPQYF	TGTGCCAGCAGCAGAGCCGGGACAGGGAGGCCGCAGTACTTC
TRBD1	TRBJ2-5	TRBV19	.	CASSIRGQGARETQYF	TGTGCCAGTAGTATTCGAGGACAGGGGGCTCGAGAGACCCAGTACTTC
TRBD1	TRBJ2-7	TRBV5-5	few	CASSLRQGAGYEQYF	TGTGCCAGCAGCTTGAGGCAGGGGGCGGGGTACGAGCAGTACTTC
.	TRBJ2-7	TRBV5-1	.	CASSLAAELGEQYF	TGCGCCAGCAGCTTGGCCGCGGAACTTGGCGAGCAGTACTTC
.	TRBJ1-5	TRBV10-3	.	CAISESRKGNQPQHF	TGTGCCATCAGTGAGTCGAGGAAAGGCAATCAGCCCCAGCATTTT
TRBD2	TRBJ2-3	TRBV6-7	once	CASSYALRGGTDTQYF	TGTGCCAGCAGTTACGCTTTGCGGGGGGGCACAGATACGCAGTATTTT
TRBD1	TRBJ2-2	TRBV27	few	CASRGGDRAHGELFF	TGTGCCAGCAGGGGAGGGGACAGGGCCCACGGGGAGCTGTTTTTT
.	TRBJ2-2	TRBV7-2	.	CASSSYTQNTGELFF	TGTGCCAGCAGCTCGTACACCCAGAACACCGGGGAGCTGTTTTTT
.	TRBJ1-1	TRBV6-1	few	CASTRRTESAFF	TGTGCCAGCACCCGCCGGACAGAATCGGCTTTCTTT
TRBD1	TRBJ2-1	TRBV4-1	.	CASRGTDSYNEQFF	TGCGCCAGCAGAGGGACAGACTCCTACAATGAGCAGTTCTTC
TRBD1	TRBJ1-3	TRBV5-4	.	CASSSGQGFGNTIYF	TGTGCCAGCAGCTCGGGACAGGGGTTCGGAAACACCATATATTTT
TRBD1	TRBJ1-1	TRBV18	.	CASSPGTANTEAFF	TGTGCCAGCTCCCCCGGGACAGCCAACACTGAAGCTTTCTTT
.	TRBJ2-1	TRBV1	.	CTSSQFHSCSYNEQFF	TGCACCAGCAGCCAATTCCACTCTTGCTCCTACAATGAGCAGTTCTTC
.	TRBJ1-2	TRBV30	few	CAWRLQGGYGYTF	TGTGCCTGGAGGTTACAGGGTGGCTATGGCTACACCTTC
.	TRBJ2-7	TRBV23-1	.	CASSQGSRHVGQKLYEQYF	TGCGCCAGCAGTCAAGGTTCTAGACATGTCGGACAGAAGCTCTACGAGCAGTACTTC
TRBD2	TRBJ2-1	TRBV10-3	.	CAIKGLADRGIEQFF	TGTGCCATCAAGGGACTAGCGGACCGGGGGATTGAGCAGTTCTTC
.	TRBJ2-5	TRBV30	.	CAWSRGILETQYF	TGTGCCTGGAGTCGAGGGATTTTGGAGACCCAGTACTTC
TRBD1	TRBJ2-2	TRBV5-1	once	CASRRDRGSSTGELFF	TGCGCCAGCCGCCGGGACAGGGGATCTAGCACCGGGGAGCTGTTTTTT
.	TRBJ1-3	TRBV5-1	.	CASSTSTVSGNTIYF	TGCGCCAGCAGCACGTCGACAGTCTCTGGAAACACCATATATTTT
TRBD1	TRBJ1-1	TRBV6-5	.	CASRKTGGEAFF	TGTGCCAGCAGAAAAACAGGGGGTGAAGCTTTCTTT
TRBD2	TRBJ2-2	TRBV5-1	once	CASSRFGGGPTNTGELFF	TGCGCCAGCAGCCGCTTTGGCGGGGGGCCAACGAACACCGGGGAGCTGTTTTTT
TRBD2	TRBJ2-3	TRBV11-3	.	CASSSGVTDTQYF	TGTGCCAGCAGTAGCGGGGTGACGGATACGCAGTATTTT
.	TRBJ2-7	TRBV27	.	CASSDSPDSYEQYF	TGTGCCAGCAGTGACAGTCCAGACTCCTACGAGCAGTACTTC